The next 8 T cell receptor beta chains were all read from a single sample in a study of blood T cells in healthy people across ages. Primed by a sample-barcoded 5' primer and a J-beta primer mix, a second PCR proceeded for 7 to 11 cycles. TCRdb processed the 5' RACE reads anew with MiXCR; each CDR3 protein has one entry. The profile covers about a million distinct CDR3 sequences, with just over 50% appearing a single time and about 22% taken by the ten largest. The material sequenced was blood. The source of these receptors is a woman aged 55-75 years in good health.

V usage is TRBV25-1 and J usage is TRBJ1-2; D is ambiguous. Germline V gene sequence: CDR1 MGHDK, CDR2 SYGVNS. Trimming removed 4 bases at V and 0 bases at J, with 12 bases between. The CDR3 is made up of 15 amino acids. The CDR3 DNA follows: TGTGCCAGCAGTGCCGATAATCCAGCTAACTATGGCTACACCTTC. Protein sequence: CASSADNPANYGYTF.

About this clonotype itself: This may be a read error: a much more frequent sequence differs by one nucleotide. The rearrangement joins TRBV24-1 to TRBJ2-3, with D perhaps matching TRBD2 (5 bases). Per germline, CDR1 KGHDR and CDR2 SFDVKD. The V gene lost 6 bases and the J gene lost 5 bases, with 8 bases spanning the gap. This CDR3 is 12 amino acids long. The CDR3 spells CATSLRGDTQYF. As DNA, the CDR3 is TGTGCCACCAGTCTTCGGGGAGATACGCAGTATTTT.

The J gene is TRBJ2-6, the V gene TRBV29-1; TRBD2 might be the D (6 bases). V lost 6 bases and J lost 4, with 13 bases in between. The CDR3 sequence is 14 residues long. Germline CDR1 is SQVTM and CDR2 is ANQGSEA. This chain's CDR3 is CSVGSGDGANVLTF. The CDR3 nucleotides are TGCAGCGTGGGGTCGGGGGACGGGGCCAACGTCCTGACTTTC.

To note about this clonotype: Its ends do not fully match the called genes, so a read error is possible. The chain is built from TRBV12-3 or TRBV12-4 and TRBJ2-3; 13 nucleotides line up with TRBD2. The CDR3 spans 17 residues. This chain's CDR3 is CASSQLAGGPEADAQYF. DNA of the CDR3: TGTGCCAGCAGCCAACTAGCGGGAGGGCCCGAGGCAGATGCGCAGTATTTT.

For this clonotype: One end of the junction does not line up with germline, which may come from a read error. The gene calls are TRBV20-1 and TRBJ2-3, with D tentatively TRBD1 or TRBD2 (5 bases each). Germline V gives CDR1 DFQATT, CDR2 SNEGSKA (reference sequence). The CDR3 extends over 14 amino acids. CDR3 bases: TGCGGTGCCAGTTCTCTGGGGGGCACAGATACGCAGTATTTT. Its protein is CGASSLGGTDTQYF.

J is TRBJ1-6 and V is TRBV27; no clear D. Germline V gene lookup returns CDR1 MNHEY and CDR2 SMNVEV (reference sequence). This CDR3 is built from 12 residues. V shed 7 bases and J shed 9 bases, with 10 bases lying between them. The CDR3 region is CASKTTSSPLHF. As DNA, the CDR3 is TGTGCCAGCAAGACGACATCTTCACCCCTCCACTTT.

The chain employs TRBV16 and TRBJ2-7; D is undetermined. This CDR3 is 13 amino acids long. Germline CDR1 and CDR2: KGHSY and FQNENV. Trimming took 4 bases from V and 3 from J, leaving 10 bases between them. CDR3 region: CASSRQQNYEQYF. CDR3 DNA: TGTGCCAGCAGCCGACAACAAAACTACGAGCAGTACTTC.

The chain carries TRBV5-1 and TRBJ2-1; D is undetermined. In germline, CDR1 is SGHRS, CDR2 YFSETQ. This CDR3 spans 14 amino acids. V was trimmed by 0 bases and J by 7 bases, leaving 11 bases between them. CDR3 protein: CASSLEGYLNEQFF. CDR3 sequence (DNA): TGCGCCAGCAGCTTGGAGGGATACTTGAATGAGCAGTTCTTC.